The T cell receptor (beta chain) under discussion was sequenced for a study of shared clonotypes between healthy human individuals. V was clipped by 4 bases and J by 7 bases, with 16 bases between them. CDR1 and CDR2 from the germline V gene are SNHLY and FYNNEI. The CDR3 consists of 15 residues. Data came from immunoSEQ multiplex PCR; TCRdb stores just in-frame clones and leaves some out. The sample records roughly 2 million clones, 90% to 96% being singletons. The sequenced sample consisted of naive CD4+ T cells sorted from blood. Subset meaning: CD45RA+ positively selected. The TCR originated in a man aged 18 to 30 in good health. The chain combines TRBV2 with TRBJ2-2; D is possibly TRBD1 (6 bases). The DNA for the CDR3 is TGTGCCAGCAGTGGGACAGTCCTAAACCTCGGGGAGCTGTTTTTT. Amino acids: CASSGTVLNLGELFF.